The sequence of this T cell receptor beta chain was determined in a study of post-analysis software for immune sequencing data. Study information: Disease courses included relapsing-remitting, secondary progressive and progressive-relapsing multiple sclerosis. Study findings and constraints: TRBV5-6, TRBV5-1 and TRBV20-1 were among 4 or 5 TRBV segments more frequent in patients than controls. Batch-matched samples strongly co-clustered by F measure. Normalized Chao1 diversity in multiple sclerosis patients fell significantly below that of controls.

The TCR beta cDNA libraries contained unique molecular identifiers. Researchers reported 550,000 or so cDNA molecules coming from around 1 to 9.1 million T cells. TCRdb redid the calling of the PCR reads with MiXCR, one entry per CDR3 protein. The profile shows hundreds of thousands of distinct CDR3 sequences, roughly 27% of them singletons. This CDR3 is built from 21 residues. Germline lookup yields CDR1 SGHVS and CDR2 FQNEAQ. In regard to this clonotype: Its antigen is undetermined.

The V and J genes are TRBV7-8 and TRBJ2-7, with 15 positions matching TRBD2. The tail of the sequence fits TRBJ2-5 better, so the J call may be wrong. The sequencing input was blood. The source is a girl aged 10 to 17 with multiple sclerosis. In DNA form, the CDR3 reads TGTGCCAGCAGCTTAGCTACACTGGGACTAGCGGGGGGTCTCGGGCGCGAGACCCAGTACTTC. This translates into CASSLATLGLAGGLGRETQYF.